The present entry profiles one T cell receptor (beta chain) with its context. There were TCR beta CDR3 regions amplified from RNA transcripts. The HTBI primer set served for first-round RT-PCR of the TCR CDR3. Each CDR3 protein is one row after TCRdb ran MiXCR on the multiplex PCR reads. The repertoire has a few hundred thousand distinct CDR3 sequences, 15% to 18% of them found once; the top ten carry roughly 25%. This specimen comes from a study of T cells in Graves' hyperthyroidism and ophthalmopathy. Together with thyroid ultrasound, orbital computed tomography, serum thyroxine and TRAb, clinical symptoms were used for diagnoses. The V and J ends lost 4 bases and 8 bases, in that order; junction bases with no gene match: 6. The CDR3 loop spans 15 amino acids.

The clonotype was recovered from a young woman with Graves' hyperthyroidism that later progressed to Graves' ophthalmopathy. J is TRBJ1-4 and V is TRBV12-3 or TRBV12-4; 11 bases are shared with TRBD1. The sequenced material came from blood. The CDR3 sequence: CASSSSGTGGEKLFF. The CDR3 bases are TGTGCCAGCAGTTCCTCCGGGACAGGGGGGGAAAAACTGTTTTTT.